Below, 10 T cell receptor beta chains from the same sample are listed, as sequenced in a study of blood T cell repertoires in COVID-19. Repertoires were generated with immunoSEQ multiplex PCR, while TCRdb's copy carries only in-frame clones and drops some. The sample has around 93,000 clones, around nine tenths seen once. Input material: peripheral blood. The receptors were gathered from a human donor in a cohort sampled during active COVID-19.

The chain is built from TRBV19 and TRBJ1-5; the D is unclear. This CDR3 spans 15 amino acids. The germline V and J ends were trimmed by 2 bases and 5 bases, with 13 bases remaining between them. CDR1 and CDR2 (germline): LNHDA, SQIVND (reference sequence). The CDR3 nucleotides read TGTGCCAGTAGTATAAGTCAGCGAACTTATCAGCCCCAGCATTTT. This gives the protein CASSISQRTYQPQHF.

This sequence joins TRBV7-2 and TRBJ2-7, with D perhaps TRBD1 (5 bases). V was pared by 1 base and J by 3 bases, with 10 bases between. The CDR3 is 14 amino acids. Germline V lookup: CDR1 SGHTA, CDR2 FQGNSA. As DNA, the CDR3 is TGTGCCAGCAGCTTAGGTCCAGGGAACTACGAGCAGTACTTC. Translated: CASSLGPGNYEQYF.

The CDR3 DNA sequence: TGCGCCAGCAGCCTGCTAGCGGGGTCCGCCTACGAGCAGTACTTC. Amino acid sequence: CASSLLAGSAYEQYF. The gene calls are TRBV5-1 and TRBJ2-7; TRBD2 aligns across 9 bases. V gave up 4 bases and J gave up 2 bases; unmatched junction bases: 7. Germline lookup yields CDR1 SGHRS and CDR2 YFSETQ. CDR3 size: 15 residues.

The CDR3 sequence: CASLGNTIYF. CDR3 in DNA: TGTGCCAGTTTAGGAAACACCATATATTTT. The rearrangement joins TRBV6-6 to TRBJ1-3, with D hard to call. This CDR3 region has 10 residues. V lost 9 bases, J lost 4 bases, and 4 bases lay in between. CDR1 and CDR2 (germline): MNHNY, SVGAGI (reference sequence).

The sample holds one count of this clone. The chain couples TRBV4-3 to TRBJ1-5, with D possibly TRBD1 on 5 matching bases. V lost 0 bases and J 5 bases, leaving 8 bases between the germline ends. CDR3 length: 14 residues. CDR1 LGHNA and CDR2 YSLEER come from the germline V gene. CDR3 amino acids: CASSQDGAYQPQHF. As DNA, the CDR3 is TGCGCCAGCAGCCAAGATGGGGCGTATCAGCCCCAGCATTTT.

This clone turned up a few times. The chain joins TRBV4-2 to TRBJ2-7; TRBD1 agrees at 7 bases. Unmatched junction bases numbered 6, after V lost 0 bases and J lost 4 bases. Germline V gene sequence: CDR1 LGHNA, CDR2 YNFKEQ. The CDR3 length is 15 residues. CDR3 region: CASSQDKTGDYEQYF. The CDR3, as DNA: TGTGCCAGCAGCCAAGATAAAACAGGGGATTACGAGCAGTACTTC.

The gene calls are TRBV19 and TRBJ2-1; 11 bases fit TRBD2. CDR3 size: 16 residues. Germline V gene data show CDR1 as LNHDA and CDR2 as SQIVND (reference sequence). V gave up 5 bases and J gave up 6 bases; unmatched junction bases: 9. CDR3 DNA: TGTGCCAGTAGTTTCTTTAGCGGGGGGGTTGGCAATGAGCAGTTCTTC. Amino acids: CASSFFSGGVGNEQFF.

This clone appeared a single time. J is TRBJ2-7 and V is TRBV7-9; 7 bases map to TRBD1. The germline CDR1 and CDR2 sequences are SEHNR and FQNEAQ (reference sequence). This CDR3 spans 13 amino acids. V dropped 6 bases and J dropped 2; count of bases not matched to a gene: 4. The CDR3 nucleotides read TGTGCCAGCAGATCTCAGGGGGCCTACGAGCAGTACTTC. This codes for CASRSQGAYEQYF.

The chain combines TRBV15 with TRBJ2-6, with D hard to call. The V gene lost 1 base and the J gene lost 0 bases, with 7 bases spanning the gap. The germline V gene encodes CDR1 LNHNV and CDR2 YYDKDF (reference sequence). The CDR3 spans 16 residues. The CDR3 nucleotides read TGTGCCACCAGCAGAGGTGACACCTCTGGGGCCAACGTCCTGACTTTC. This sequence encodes CATSRGDTSGANVLTF.

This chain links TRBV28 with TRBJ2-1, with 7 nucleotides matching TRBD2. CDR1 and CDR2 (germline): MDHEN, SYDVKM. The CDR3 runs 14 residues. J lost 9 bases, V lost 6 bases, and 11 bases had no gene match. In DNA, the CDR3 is TGTGCCAGCAGATCAACGCGGGAGCGCACTGAGCAGTTCTTC. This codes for CASRSTRERTEQFF.